This T cell receptor (beta chain) was obtained from a study of blood T cells in healthy people across ages. The length of the CDR3 is 14 residues. The V gene lost 0 bases and the J gene lost 8 bases, with 10 bases spanning the gap. In germline, CDR1 is SGHTA, CDR2 FQGNSA. Peripheral blood, around 9.4 milliliters per donor, was collected. Next came a second PCR, run for roughly 7 to 12 cycles, which used a sample-barcoded 5' primer along with a J-beta primer mix. TCRdb re-analysed the 5' RACE reads in MiXCR, keeping a single row per CDR3 protein. The sample has about 1.4 million distinct CDR3 sequences, approximately 59% seen once.

This clonotype was sampled from a man between 18 and 35 years old in good health. The chain joins TRBV7-2 to TRBJ1-4, with D possibly matching TRBD1 (5 bases). Sequenced sample: blood. The CDR3 protein is CASSLAPNREKLFF. The DNA of the CDR3 is TGTGCCAGCAGCTTAGCCCCTAACAGGGAAAAACTGTTTTTT.